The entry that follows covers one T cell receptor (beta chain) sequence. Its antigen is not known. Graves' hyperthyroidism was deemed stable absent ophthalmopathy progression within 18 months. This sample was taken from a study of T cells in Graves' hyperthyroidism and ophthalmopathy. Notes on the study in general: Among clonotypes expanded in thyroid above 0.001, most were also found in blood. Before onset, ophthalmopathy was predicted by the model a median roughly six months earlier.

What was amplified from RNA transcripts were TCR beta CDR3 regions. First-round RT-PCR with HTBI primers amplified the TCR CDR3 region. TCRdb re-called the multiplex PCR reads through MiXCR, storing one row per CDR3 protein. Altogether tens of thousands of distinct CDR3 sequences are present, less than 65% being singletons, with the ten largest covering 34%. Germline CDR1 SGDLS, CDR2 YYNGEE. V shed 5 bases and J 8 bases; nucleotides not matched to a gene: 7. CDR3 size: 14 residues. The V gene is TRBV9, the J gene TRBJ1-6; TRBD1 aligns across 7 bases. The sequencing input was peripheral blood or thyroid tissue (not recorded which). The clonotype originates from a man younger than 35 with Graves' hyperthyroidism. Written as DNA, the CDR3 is TGTGCCAGCAGTTTGCGACAGGGCGATTCACCCCTCCACTTT. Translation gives CASSLRQGDSPLHF.